The 4 T cell receptor beta chains presented below share a single source sample, sequenced in a study of blood T cell repertoires in COVID-19. Data came from immunoSEQ multiplex PCR; TCRdb stores just in-frame clones and leaves some out. The sample gives around 150,000 clones, under 85% of which show up once; 3% to 4.5% is in the top ten. The specimen was peripheral blood. The receptors here all came from an elderly woman with acute or convalescent COVID-19.

V and J are TRBV7-9 and TRBJ1-5; tentatively, D is TRBD1 (5 bases). V lost 5 bases and J lost 9, with 11 bases in between. CDR3 size: 12 residues. In germline, CDR1 is SEHNR, CDR2 FQNEAQ (reference sequence). The CDR3 sequence: CASSAGAGPQHF. Written as DNA, the CDR3 is TGTGCCAGCAGCGCTGGGGCAGGGCCCCAGCATTTT. The full variable domain, rest sourced from reference TRBV7-9 and TRBJ1-5, is DTGVSQNPRHKITKRGQNVTFRCDPISEHNRLYWYRQTLGQGPEFLTYFQNEAQLEKSRLLSDRFSAERPKGSFSTLEIQRTEQGDSAMYLCASSAGAGPQHFGDGTRLSIL.

The V and J genes are TRBV6-2 or TRBV6-3 and TRBJ1-2, with D uncertain. Trimming stripped 2 bases from V and 7 bases from J, with 14 bases between. This CDR3 contains 14 residues. In germline, CDR1 is MNHEY, CDR2 SVGEGT. For the CDR3, the DNA is TGTGCCAGCAGTTACCCCTCACAGCACTCTGGCTACACCTTC. Protein: CASSYPSQHSGYTF.

The rearrangement joins TRBV13 to TRBJ2-7; TRBD1 is a possible D gene (6 bases). The germline CDR1 and CDR2 sequences are PRHDT and FYEKMQ (reference sequence). V lost 5 bases and J lost 1, with 12 bases in between. The CDR3 extends over 14 amino acids. CDR3 protein: CASSPGQRSYEQYF. CDR3 nucleotide sequence: TGTGCCAGCAGCCCAGGACAGCGATCCTACGAGCAGTACTTC.

V is TRBV3-1 (or the pseudogene TRBV3-2) and J is TRBJ1-6, with 8 bases identical to TRBD1. This CDR3 comprises 16 residues. V trimming: 4 bases; J trimming: 5 bases; junction bases outside the gene matches: 7. From germline, CDR1 is LGHDT and CDR2 YNNKEL (reference sequence). The CDR3 sequence: CASSPKTGQDNSPLHF. The CDR3 region has the DNA TGTGCCAGCAGCCCCAAGACGGGACAGGATAATTCACCCCTCCACTTT.